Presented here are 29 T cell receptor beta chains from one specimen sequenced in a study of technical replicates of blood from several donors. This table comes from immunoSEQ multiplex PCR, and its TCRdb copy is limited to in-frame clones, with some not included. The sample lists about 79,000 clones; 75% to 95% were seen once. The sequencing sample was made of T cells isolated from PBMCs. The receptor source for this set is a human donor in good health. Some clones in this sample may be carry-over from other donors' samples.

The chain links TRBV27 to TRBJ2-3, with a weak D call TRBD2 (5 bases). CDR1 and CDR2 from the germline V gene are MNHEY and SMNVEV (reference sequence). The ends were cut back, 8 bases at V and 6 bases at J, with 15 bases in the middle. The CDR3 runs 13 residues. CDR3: CASSTRIGDTQYF. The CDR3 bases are TGTGCCAGCTCCACTAGGATCGGCGATACGCAGTATTTT.

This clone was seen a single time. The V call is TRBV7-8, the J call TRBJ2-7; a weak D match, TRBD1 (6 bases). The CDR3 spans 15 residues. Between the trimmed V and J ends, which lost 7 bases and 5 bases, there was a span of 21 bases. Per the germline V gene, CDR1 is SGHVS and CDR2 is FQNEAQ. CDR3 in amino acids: CASKPPGQGFNEQYF. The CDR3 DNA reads TGTGCCAGCAAGCCCCCTGGGCAGGGGTTCAACGAGCAGTACTTC.

The DNA for the CDR3 is TGTGCCAGCAGCTTCCAGGGAAATCAGCCCCAGCATTTT. Amino acids: CASSFQGNQPQHF. The chain joins TRBV11-2 to TRBJ1-5, with D tentatively TRBD1 (5 bases). Germline CDR1 and CDR2: SGHAT and FQNNGV. V was trimmed by 3 bases and J by 4 bases, leaving 7 bases between them. The CDR3 extends over 13 amino acids.

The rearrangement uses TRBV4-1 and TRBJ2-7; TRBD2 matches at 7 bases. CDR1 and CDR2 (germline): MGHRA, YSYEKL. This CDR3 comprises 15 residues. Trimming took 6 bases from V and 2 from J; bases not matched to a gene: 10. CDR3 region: CASRILAADPYEQYF. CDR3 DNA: TGCGCCAGCAGAATCCTAGCGGCCGACCCCTACGAGCAGTACTTC.

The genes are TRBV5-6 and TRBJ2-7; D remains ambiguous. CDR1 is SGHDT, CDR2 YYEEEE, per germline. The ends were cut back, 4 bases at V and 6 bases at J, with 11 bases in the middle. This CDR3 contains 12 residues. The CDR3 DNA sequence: TGTGCCAGCAGCACAGACCTGGGCGAGCAGTACTTC. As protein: CASSTDLGEQYF.

CDR3: CASSKSGQYNEQFF. The CDR3 coding sequence is TGTGCCAGTAGTAAGAGCGGCCAATACAATGAGCAGTTCTTC. V and J are TRBV19 and TRBJ2-1, with D maybe TRBD2 (5 bases). The CDR3 runs 14 residues. Germline CDR1 is LNHDA and CDR2 is SQIVND (reference sequence). Trimming removed 4 bases at V and 4 bases at J, with 11 bases between.

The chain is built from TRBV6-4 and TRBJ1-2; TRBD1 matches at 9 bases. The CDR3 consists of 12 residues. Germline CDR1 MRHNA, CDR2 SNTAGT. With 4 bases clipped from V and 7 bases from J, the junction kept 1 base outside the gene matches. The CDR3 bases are TGTGCCAGCAGTGCGACAGGGGGTGGCTACACCTTC. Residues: CASSATGGGYTF.

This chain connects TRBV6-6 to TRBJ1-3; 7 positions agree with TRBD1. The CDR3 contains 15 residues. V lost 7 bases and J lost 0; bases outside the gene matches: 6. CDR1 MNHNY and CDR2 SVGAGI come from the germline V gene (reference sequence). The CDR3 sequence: CASNFDRVSGNTIYF. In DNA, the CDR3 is TGTGCCAGCAACTTTGACAGGGTCTCTGGAAACACCATATATTTT.

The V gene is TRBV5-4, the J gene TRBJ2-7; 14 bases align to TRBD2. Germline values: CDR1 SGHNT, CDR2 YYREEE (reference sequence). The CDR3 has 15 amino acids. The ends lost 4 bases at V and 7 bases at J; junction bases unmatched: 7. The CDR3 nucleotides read TGTGCCAGCAGCCGTGACGGACTAGCGGGAGGAGAGCAGTACTTC. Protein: CASSRDGLAGGEQYF. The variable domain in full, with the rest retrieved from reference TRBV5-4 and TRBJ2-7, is ETGVTQSPTHLIKTRGQQVTLRCSSQSGHNTVSWYQQALGQGPQFIFQYYREEENGRGNFPPRFSGLQFPNYSSELNVNALELDDSALYLCASSRDGLAGGEQYFGPGTRLTVT.

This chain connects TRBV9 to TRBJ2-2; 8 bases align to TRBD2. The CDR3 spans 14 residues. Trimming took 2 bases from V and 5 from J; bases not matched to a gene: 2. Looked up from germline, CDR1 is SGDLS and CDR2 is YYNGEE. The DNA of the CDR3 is TGTGCCAGCAGCGTGGCGGGAGGAACCGGGGAGCTGTTTTTT. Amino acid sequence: CASSVAGGTGELFF.

The CDR3 reads CASSTSGRGYEQYF. The DNA of the CDR3 is TGTGCCAGCAGTACTAGCGGGAGGGGCTACGAGCAGTACTTC. This chain uses TRBV28 with TRBJ2-7, with 13 bases fitting TRBD2. Germline-derived CDR1 and CDR2 are MDHEN and SYDVKM. J lost 3 bases, V lost 5 bases, and 1 base had no gene match. The CDR3 contains 14 residues.

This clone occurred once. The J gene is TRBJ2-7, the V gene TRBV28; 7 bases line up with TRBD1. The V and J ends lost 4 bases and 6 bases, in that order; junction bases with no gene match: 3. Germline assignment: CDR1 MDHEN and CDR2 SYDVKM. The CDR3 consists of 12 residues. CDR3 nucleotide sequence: TGTGCCAGCAGTTCGACAGGGTCCGAGCAGTACTTC. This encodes CASSSTGSEQYF.

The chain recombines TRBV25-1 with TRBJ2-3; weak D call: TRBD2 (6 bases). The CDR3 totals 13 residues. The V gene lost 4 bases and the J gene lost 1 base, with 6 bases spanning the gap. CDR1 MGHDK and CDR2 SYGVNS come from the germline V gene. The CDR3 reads CASSGRGTDTQYF. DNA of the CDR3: TGTGCCAGCAGTGGGAGGGGCACAGATACGCAGTATTTT.

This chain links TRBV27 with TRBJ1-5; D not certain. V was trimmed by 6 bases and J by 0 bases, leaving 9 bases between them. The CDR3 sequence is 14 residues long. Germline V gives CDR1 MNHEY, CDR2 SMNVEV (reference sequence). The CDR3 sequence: CASRQSSSNQPQHF. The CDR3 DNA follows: TGTGCCAGCAGACAGAGTAGTAGCAATCAGCCCCAGCATTTT.

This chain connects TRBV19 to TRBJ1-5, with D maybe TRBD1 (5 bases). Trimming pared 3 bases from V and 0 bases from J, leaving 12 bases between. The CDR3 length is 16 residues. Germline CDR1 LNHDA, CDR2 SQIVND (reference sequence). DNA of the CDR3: TGTGCCAGTAGTATGGGGACTATCTATAGCAATCAGCCCCAGCATTTT. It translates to CASSMGTIYSNQPQHF.

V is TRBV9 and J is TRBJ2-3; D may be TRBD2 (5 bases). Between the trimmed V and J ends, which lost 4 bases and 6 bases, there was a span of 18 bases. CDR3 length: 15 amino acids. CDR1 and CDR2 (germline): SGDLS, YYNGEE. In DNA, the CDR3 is TGTGCCAGCAGCCTCGGACTCTGGCTCGTGGATACGCAGTATTTT. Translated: CASSLGLWLVDTQYF.

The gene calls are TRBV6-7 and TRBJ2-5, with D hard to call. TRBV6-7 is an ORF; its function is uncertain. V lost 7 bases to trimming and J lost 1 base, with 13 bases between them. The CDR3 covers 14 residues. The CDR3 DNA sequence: TGTGCCAGCATGAAACTTCAGGCCCAAGAGACCCAGTACTTC. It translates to CASMKLQAQETQYF.

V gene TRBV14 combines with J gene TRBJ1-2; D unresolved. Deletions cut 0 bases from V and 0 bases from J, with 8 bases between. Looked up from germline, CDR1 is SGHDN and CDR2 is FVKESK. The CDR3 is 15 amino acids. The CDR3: CASSQERRANYGYTF. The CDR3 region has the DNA TGTGCCAGCAGCCAAGAACGGAGGGCTAACTATGGCTACACCTTC.

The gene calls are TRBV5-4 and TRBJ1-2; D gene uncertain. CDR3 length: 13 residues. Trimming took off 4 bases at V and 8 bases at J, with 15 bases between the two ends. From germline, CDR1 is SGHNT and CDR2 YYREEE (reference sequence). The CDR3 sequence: CASSPGGNRGYTF. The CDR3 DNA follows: TGTGCCAGCAGCCCTGGAGGGAATCGGGGCTACACCTTC.

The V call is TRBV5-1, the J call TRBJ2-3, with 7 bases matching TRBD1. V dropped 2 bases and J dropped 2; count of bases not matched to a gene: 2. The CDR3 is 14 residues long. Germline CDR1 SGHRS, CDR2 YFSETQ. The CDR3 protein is CASSLGQATDTQYF. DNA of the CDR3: TGCGCCAGCAGCTTAGGACAGGCCACAGATACGCAGTATTTT.

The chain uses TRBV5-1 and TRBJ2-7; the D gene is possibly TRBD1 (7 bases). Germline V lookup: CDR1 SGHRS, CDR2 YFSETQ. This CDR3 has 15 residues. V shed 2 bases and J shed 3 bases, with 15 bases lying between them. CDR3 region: CASSLGGTAFYEQYF. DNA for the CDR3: TGCGCCAGCAGCTTAGGCGGGACAGCTTTCTACGAGCAGTACTTC.

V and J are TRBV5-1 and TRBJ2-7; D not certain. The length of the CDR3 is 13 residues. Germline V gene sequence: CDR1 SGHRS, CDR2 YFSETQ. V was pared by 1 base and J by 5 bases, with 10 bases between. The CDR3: CASSLFSENEQYF. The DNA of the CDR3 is TGCGCCAGCAGCTTGTTCTCAGAAAACGAGCAGTACTTC.

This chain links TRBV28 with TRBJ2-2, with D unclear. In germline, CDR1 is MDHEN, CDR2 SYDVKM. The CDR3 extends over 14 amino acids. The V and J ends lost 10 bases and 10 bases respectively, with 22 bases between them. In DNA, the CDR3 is TGTGCCATCCAACCCAACCCTCACCGGGTGGAGCTGTTTTTT. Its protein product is CAIQPNPHRVELFF. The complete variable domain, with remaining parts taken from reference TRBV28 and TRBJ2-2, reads DVKVTQSSRYLVKRTGEKVFLECVQDMDHENMFWYRQDPGLGLRLIYFSYDVKMKEKGDIPEGYSVSREKKERFSLILESASTNQTSMYLCAIQPNPHRVELFFGEGSRLTVL.

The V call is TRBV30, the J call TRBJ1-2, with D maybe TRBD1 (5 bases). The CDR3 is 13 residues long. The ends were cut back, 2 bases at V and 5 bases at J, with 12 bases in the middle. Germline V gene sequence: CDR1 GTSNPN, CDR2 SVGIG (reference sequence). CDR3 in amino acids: CAWSLGGIYGYTF. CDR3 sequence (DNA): TGTGCCTGGAGTTTGGGGGGAATTTATGGCTACACCTTC.

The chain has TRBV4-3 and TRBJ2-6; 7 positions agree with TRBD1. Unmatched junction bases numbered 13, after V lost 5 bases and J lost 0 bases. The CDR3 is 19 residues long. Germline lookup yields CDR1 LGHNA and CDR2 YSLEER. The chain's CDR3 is CASSVLHRDRVSGANVLTF. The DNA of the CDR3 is TGCGCCAGCAGCGTTCTCCACCGGGACAGAGTCTCTGGGGCCAACGTCCTGACTTTC.

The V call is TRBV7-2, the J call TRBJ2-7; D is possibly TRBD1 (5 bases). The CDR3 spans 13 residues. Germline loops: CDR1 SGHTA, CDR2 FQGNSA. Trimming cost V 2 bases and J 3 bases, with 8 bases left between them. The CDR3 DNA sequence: TGTGCCAGCAGCTTAACAGGCTTCTACGAGCAGTACTTC. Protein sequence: CASSLTGFYEQYF. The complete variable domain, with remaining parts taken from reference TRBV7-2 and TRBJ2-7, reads GAGVSQSPSNKVTEKGKDVELRCDPISGHTALYWYRQSLGQGLEFLIYFQGNSAPDKSGLPSDRFSAERTGGSVSTLTIQRTQQEDSAVYLCASSLTGFYEQYFGPGTRLTVT.

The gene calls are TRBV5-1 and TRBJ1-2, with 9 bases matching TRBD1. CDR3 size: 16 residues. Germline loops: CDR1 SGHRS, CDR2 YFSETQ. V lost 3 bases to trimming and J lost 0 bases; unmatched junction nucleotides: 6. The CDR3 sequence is CASSSRDRDSNYGYTF. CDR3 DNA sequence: TGCGCCAGCAGCTCCCGGGACAGGGACTCTAACTATGGCTACACCTTC. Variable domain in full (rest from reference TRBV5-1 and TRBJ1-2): KAGVTQTPRYLIKTRGQQVTLSCSPISGHRSVSWYQQTPGQGLQFLFEYFSETQRNKGNFPGRFSGRQFSNSRSEMNVSTLELGDSALYLCASSSRDRDSNYGYTFGSGTRLTVV.

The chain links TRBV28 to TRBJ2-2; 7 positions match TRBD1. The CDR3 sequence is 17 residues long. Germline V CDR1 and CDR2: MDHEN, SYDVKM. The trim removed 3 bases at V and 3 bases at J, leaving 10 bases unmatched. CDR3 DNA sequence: TGTGCCAGCAGTTTCCTCCAAATAGGGACAGACACCGGGGAGCTGTTTTTT. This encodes CASSFLQIGTDTGELFF.

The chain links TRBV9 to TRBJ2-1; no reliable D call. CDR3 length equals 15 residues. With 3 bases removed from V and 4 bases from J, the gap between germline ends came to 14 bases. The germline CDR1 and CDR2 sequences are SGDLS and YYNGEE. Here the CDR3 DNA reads TGTGCCAGCAGCGCCTCAGGCCTTATGTACAATGAGCAGTTCTTC. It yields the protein CASSASGLMYNEQFF.